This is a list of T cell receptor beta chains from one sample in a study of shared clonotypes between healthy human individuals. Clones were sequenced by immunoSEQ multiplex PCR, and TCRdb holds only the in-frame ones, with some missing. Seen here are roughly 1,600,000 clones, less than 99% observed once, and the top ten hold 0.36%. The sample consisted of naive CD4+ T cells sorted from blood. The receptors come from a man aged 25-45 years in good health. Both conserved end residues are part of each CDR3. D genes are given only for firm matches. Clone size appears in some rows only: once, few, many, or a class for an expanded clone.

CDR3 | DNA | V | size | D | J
CASSPSQAPRPYEQYF | TGTGCCAGCAGCCCCTCTCAGGCCCCACGTCCCTACGAGCAGTACTTC | TRBV7-6 | NA | NA | TRBJ2-7
CASNGRRNTGELFF | TGTGCCAGCAACGGGAGGCGGAACACCGGGGAGCTGTTTTTT | TRBV7-6 | NA | TRBD2 | TRBJ2-2
CASSLNRDRVTHGYTF | TGTGCCAGCAGTTTAAACCGGGACAGGGTAACTCATGGCTACACCTTC | TRBV6-5 | NA | TRBD1 | TRBJ1-2
CASSSISGRTYNEQFF | TGTGCCAGCAGCTCAATCAGCGGGAGGACCTACAATGAGCAGTTCTTC | TRBV7-3 | NA | TRBD2 | TRBJ2-1
CASSTGTSGSTEQFF | TGTGCCAGCAGCACTGGGACTAGCGGGAGTACTGAGCAGTTCTTC | TRBV5-4 | NA | TRBD2 | TRBJ2-1
CASSEASTGRRQTYEQYF | TGTGCCAGCAGTGAAGCCTCGACAGGCCGGCGGCAAACCTACGAGCAGTACTTC | TRBV6-1 | NA | NA | TRBJ2-7
CASSLDQSFSYEQYF | TGTGCCAGCAGCTTAGATCAATCGTTTTCCTACGAGCAGTACTTC | TRBV11-2 | NA | NA | TRBJ2-7
CASSLPGAEGTEAFF | TGTGCCAGCAGCCTACCGGGGGCGGAGGGCACTGAAGCTTTCTTT | TRBV5-4 | NA | NA | TRBJ1-1
CASRGPGTLNTGELFF | TGTGCCAGCAGGGGGCCGGGGACACTGAACACCGGGGAGCTGTTTTTT | TRBV6-6 | once | NA | TRBJ2-2
CSVEGGLADTQYF | TGCAGCGTTGAAGGGGGACTAGCAGATACGCAGTATTTT | TRBV29-1 | NA | TRBD2 | TRBJ2-3
CASSLVPGTGRGETQYF | TGTGCCAGCAGCTTGGTCCCTGGGACAGGGAGAGGAGAGACCCAGTACTTC | TRBV5-4 | NA | TRBD1 | TRBJ2-5
CASSLGRYNEQFF | TGTGCTAGCAGCTTAGGCAGATACAATGAGCAGTTCTTC | TRBV7-7 | once | NA | TRBJ2-1
CASRRGILYEQYF | TGTGCCAGCAGACGGGGGATACTCTACGAGCAGTACTTC | TRBV28 | once | NA | TRBJ2-7
CASSLLAGVYNEQFF | TGTGCCAGCAGCTTGCTAGCGGGAGTCTACAATGAGCAGTTCTTC | TRBV28 | NA | TRBD2 | TRBJ2-1
CASSYGGLAGNTIYF | TGTGCCAGCAGTTATGGGGGCCTGGCTGGAAACACCATATATTTT | TRBV6-5 | NA | NA | TRBJ1-3
CASSPGTEAYEQYF | TGTGCCAGCTCCCCGGGGACAGAAGCCTACGAGCAGTACTTC | TRBV18 | NA | TRBD1 | TRBJ2-7
CASSLPGVGTDTQYF | TGTGCCAGCAGTTTACCGGGGGTCGGCACAGATACGCAGTATTTT | TRBV27 | NA | NA | TRBJ2-3
CASSLRDRTYNEQFF | TGTGCCAGCAGCTTAAGAGACAGAACCTACAATGAGCAGTTCTTC | TRBV7-2 | NA | NA | TRBJ2-1
CASSVEWVVDTQYF | TGTGCCAGCAGCGTAGAATGGGTGGTAGATACGCAGTATTTT | TRBV9 | NA | NA | TRBJ2-3
CASSFGSLETQYF | TGTGCCAGTAGTTTCGGGAGTCTGGAGACCCAGTACTTC | TRBV19 | NA | NA | TRBJ2-5
CASSVDRAGGRKYF | TGCGCCAGCAGCGTGGACAGGGCTGGGGGTCGTAAGTACTTC | TRBV5-1 | NA | TRBD1 | TRBJ2-4
CASSAQLAGGSYNEQFF | TGTGCCAGCAGCGCTCAACTAGCGGGAGGAAGCTACAATGAGCAGTTCTTC | TRBV9 | NA | TRBD2 | TRBJ2-1
CASLGVLNEQFF | TGTGCCAGCCTTGGGGTCCTCAATGAGCAGTTCTTC | TRBV27 | NA | NA | TRBJ2-1
CASSFGRNTDTQYF | TGTGCCAGCAGCTTTGGGAGGAACACAGATACGCAGTATTTT | TRBV7-2 | NA | NA | TRBJ2-3
CASSLVPERSYEQYF | TGTGCCAGCAGCTTGGTGCCGGAGCGCTCCTACGAGCAGTACTTC | TRBV5-6 | NA | NA | TRBJ2-7
CSVHGRGTDTQYF | TGCAGCGTCCACGGCAGGGGAACAGATACGCAGTATTTT | TRBV29-1 | once | NA | TRBJ2-3
CSVDLTTDTQYF | TGCAGCGTTGACCTTACCACAGATACGCAGTATTTT | TRBV29-1 | once | NA | TRBJ2-3
CASSESRDRGFPYEQYF | TGCGCCAGCAGTGAGTCTAGAGACAGGGGATTTCCCTACGAGCAGTACTTC | TRBV10-1 | NA | TRBD1 | TRBJ2-7
CSVRKPGQRLKGYGYTF | TGCAGCGTACGGAAGCCGGGACAACGGCTTAAAGGCTATGGCTACACCTTC | TRBV29-1 | NA | NA | TRBJ1-2
CASQKPAADKETQYF | TGTGCCAGCCAAAAACCTGCTGCGGATAAAGAGACCCAGTACTTC | TRBV5-6 | NA | NA | TRBJ2-5
CASSQIAGGPQETQYF | TGTGCCAGCTCTCAAATAGCGGGAGGGCCTCAGGAGACCCAGTACTTC | TRBV18 | NA | TRBD2 | TRBJ2-5
CASSLGQSPGELFF | TGTGCCAGCAGCCTGGGACAGTCCCCCGGGGAGCTGTTTTTT | TRBV28 | NA | TRBD1 | TRBJ2-2
CASSQDSFTGELFF | TGCGCCAGCAGCCAAGACTCGTTCACCGGGGAGCTGTTTTTT | TRBV4-1 | NA | NA | TRBJ2-2
CASSLRGSGANVLTF | TGTGCCAGCAGTCTTCGTGGGTCTGGGGCCAACGTCCTGACTTTC | TRBV6-5 | NA | NA | TRBJ2-6
CASSESHPSSYEQYF | TGTGCCAGCAGTGAATCTCACCCCAGCTCCTACGAGCAGTACTTC | TRBV25-1 | NA | NA | TRBJ2-7
CASSEFGEQFF | TGTGCCAGCAGTGAATTTGGAGAGCAGTTCTTC | TRBV6-5 | NA | NA | TRBJ2-1
CASSPPGQGLVGSVF | TGTGCCAGCAGCCCCCCGGGACAGGGGTTGGTGGGTTCGGTCTTC | TRBV5-4 | NA | TRBD1 | TRBJ2-1
CASSMDRAGGYTF | TGCGCCAGCAGCATGGACAGGGCTGGAGGCTACACCTTC | TRBV5-1 | NA | TRBD1 | TRBJ1-2
CASNSGTSTGELFF | TGTGCCAGTAATTCCGGGACCAGCACCGGGGAGCTGTTTTTT | TRBV19 | NA | NA | TRBJ2-2
CASSINRDYGYTF | TGTGCCAGTAGTATCAACAGGGACTATGGCTACACCTTC | TRBV19 | NA | NA | TRBJ1-2
CASSLEPPAEAFF | TGTGCCAGCAGCTTGGAGCCCCCGGCTGAAGCTTTCTTT | TRBV5-4 | NA | NA | TRBJ1-1
CASRDYYGYTF | TGTGCCAGCAGGGACTACTATGGCTACACCTTC | TRBV28 | NA | NA | TRBJ1-2
CASSFSRDGDTQYF | TGTGCCAGCAGCTTCTCTCGGGACGGGGATACGCAGTATTTT | TRBV7-2 | NA | NA | TRBJ2-3